This T cell receptor (beta chain) appears in the sequencing data of a study of glioma-infiltrating T cells. Per the germline V gene, CDR1 is LNHNV and CDR2 is YYDKDF (reference sequence). V shed 5 bases and J shed 0 bases, with 17 bases lying between them. This CDR3 has 16 residues. Using RNA template, CDR3s of TCR alpha and beta were amplified with iRepertoire arm-PCR. TCRdb analysed the multiplex PCR reads with MiXCR anew, one entry per CDR3 protein. The table lists over 15,000 distinct CDR3 sequences, nearly 60% of them singletons, with approximately 40% in the top ten. The rearrangement links TRBV15 to TRBJ2-7, with a possible D match to TRBD2 (6 bases). What was sequenced was glioma tissue, nonneoplastic brain tissue, or PBMCs (not recorded which). The source of this sequence is a human donor with low-grade glioma or glioblastoma, undergoing nonglioma brain surgery, or in good health (not recorded which). The CDR3, as DNA: TGTGCCACCAGCTCGGGTGGGGGGTTGGGCTCCTACGAGCAGTACTTC. This translates into CATSSGGGLGSYEQYF.